This note documents a single T cell receptor beta chain sequence. Its antigen remains unidentified. This PCR relied on a set of 60 Vbeta primers and 13 Jbeta primers. Per the authors' pipeline: Per a later analysis, the number of unique TCR beta chains was about 80 million, of which about 11 million were shared. Clones were read by immunoSEQ multiplex PCR, and TCRdb kept only the in-frame ones, dropping some. The D gene and trimming were derived from the DNA, and the V and J assignments and clone size from that table. The profile shows approximately 74,000 clones, just under 80% of them singletons. Trimming took off 5 bases at V and 0 bases at J, with 7 bases between the two ends. This CDR3 comprises 13 residues. Germline CDR1 KGHSH, CDR2 LQKENI. This sample was included in a study of cytomegalovirus exposure and HLA in healthy donors. Study-wide findings and caveats: With later analysis, a missense DCLRE1C variant became linked to TCR beta V- and J-gene trimming. In vitro testing confirmed a few CMV-associated chains as specific for CMV antigens.

Sequencing was performed on PBMCs. The J gene is TRBJ1-1, the V gene TRBV18; D is unclear. The source is a man between 40 and 49 years old in good health and CMV-seronegative. The CDR3: CASSADMNTEAFF. CDR3 coding DNA: TGTGCCAGCTCAGCCGACATGAACACTGAAGCTTTCTTT.